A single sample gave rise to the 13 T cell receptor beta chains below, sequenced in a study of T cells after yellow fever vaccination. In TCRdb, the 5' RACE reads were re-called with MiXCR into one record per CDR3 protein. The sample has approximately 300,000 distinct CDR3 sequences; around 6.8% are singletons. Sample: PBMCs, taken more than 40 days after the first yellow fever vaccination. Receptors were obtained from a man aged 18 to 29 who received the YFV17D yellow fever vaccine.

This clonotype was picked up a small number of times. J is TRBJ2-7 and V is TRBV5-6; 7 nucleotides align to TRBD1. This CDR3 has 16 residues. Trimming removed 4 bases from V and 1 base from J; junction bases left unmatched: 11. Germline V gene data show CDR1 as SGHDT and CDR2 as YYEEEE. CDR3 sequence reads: CASSPPGWGQSYEQYF. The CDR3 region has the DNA TGTGCCAGCAGCCCGCCGGGATGGGGACAGTCCTACGAGCAGTACTTC.

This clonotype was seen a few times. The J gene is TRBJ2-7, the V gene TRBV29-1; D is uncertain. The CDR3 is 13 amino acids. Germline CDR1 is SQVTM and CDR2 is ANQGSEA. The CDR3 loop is CSISFGMTYEQYF. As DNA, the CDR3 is TGCAGTATCTCATTCGGCATGACCTACGAGCAGTACTTC.

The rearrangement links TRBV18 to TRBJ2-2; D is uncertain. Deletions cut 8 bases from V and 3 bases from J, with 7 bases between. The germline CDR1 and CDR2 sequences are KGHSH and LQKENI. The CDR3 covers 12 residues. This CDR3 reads CASATYTGELFF. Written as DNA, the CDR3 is TGTGCCAGCGCTACCTACACCGGGGAGCTGTTTTTT.

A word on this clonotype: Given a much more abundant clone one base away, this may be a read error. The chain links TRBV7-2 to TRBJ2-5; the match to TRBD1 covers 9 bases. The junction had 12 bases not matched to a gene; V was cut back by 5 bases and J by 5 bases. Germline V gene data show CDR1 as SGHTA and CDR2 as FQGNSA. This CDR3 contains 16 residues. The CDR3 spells CASSRGTGYKGETQYF. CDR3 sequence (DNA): TGTGCCAGCAGCAGAGGGACAGGGTATAAGGGTGAGACCCAGTACTTC.

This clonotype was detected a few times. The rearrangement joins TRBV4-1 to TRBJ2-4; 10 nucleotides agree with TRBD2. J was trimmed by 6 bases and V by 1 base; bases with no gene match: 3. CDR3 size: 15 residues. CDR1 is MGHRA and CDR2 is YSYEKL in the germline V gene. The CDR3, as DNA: TGCGCCAGCAGCCAAGTGAGGACTAGCGGAAACATTCAGTACTTC. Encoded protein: CASSQVRTSGNIQYF.

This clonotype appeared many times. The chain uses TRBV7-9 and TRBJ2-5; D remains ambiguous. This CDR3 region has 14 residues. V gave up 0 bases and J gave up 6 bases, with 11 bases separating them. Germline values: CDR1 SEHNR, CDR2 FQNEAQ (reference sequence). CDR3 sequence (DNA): TGTGCCAGCAGCTTAGCGCTCCGGCCCAAGACCCAGTACTTC. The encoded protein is CASSLALRPKTQYF.

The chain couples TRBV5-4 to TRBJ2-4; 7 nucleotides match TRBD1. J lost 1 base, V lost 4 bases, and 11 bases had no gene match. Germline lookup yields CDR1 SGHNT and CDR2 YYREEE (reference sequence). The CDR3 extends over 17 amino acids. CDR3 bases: TGTGCCAGCAGCCCCGGGACAGCCCCGGAGGCCAAAAACATTCAGTACTTC. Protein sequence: CASSPGTAPEAKNIQYF.

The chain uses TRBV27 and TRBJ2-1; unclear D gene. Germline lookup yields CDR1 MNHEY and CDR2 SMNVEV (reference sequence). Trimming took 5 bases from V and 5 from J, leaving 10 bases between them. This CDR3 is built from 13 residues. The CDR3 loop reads CASSTGPNNEQFF. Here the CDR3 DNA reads TGTGCCAGCAGTACCGGGCCGAACAATGAGCAGTTCTTC.

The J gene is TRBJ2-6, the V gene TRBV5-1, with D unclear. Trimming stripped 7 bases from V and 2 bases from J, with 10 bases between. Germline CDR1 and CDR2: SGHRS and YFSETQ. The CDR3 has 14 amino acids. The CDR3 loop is CASSDVAGANVLTF. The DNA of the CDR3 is TGCGCCAGCTCAGATGTCGCTGGGGCCAACGTCCTGACTTTC.

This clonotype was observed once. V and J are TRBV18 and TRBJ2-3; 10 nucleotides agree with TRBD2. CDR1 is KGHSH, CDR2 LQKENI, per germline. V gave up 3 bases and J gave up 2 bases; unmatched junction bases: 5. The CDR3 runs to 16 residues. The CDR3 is CASSPVAGGSTDTQYF. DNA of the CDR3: TGTGCCAGCTCACCTGTAGCGGGGGGATCCACAGATACGCAGTATTTT. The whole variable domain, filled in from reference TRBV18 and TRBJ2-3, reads NAGVMQNPRHLVRRRGQEARLRCSPMKGHSHVYWYRQLPEEGLKFMVYLQKENIIDESGMPKERFSAEFPKEGPSILRIQQVVRGDSAAYFCASSPVAGGSTDTQYFGPGTRLTVL.

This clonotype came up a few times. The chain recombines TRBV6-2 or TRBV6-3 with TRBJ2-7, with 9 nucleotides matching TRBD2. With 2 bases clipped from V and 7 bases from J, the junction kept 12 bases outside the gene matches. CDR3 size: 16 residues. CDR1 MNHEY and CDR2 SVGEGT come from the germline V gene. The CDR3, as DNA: TGTGCCAGCAGTTACCCCTTCGAGCGGGGGGTCCATGAGCAGTACTTC. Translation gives CASSYPFERGVHEQYF.

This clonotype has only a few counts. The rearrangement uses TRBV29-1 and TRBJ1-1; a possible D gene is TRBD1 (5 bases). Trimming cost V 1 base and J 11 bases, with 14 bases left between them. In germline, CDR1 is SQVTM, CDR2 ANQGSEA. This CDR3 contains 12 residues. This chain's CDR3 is CSVEAGPAGAFF. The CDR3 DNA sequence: TGCAGCGTTGAAGCCGGACCGGCAGGGGCTTTCTTT. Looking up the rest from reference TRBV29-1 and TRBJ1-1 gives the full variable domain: SAVISQKPSRDICQRGTSLTIQCQVDSQVTMMFWYRQQPGQSLTLIATANQGSEATYESGFVIDKFPISRPNLTFSTLTVSNMSPEDSSIYLCSVEAGPAGAFFGQGTRLTVV.

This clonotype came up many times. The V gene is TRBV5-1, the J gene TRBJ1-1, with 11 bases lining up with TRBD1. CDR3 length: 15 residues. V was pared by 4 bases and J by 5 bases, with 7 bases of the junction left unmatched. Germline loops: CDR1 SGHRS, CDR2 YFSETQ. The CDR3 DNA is TGCGCCAGCAGCCAACGGACAGGGGGCCAAACTGAAGCTTTCTTT. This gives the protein CASSQRTGGQTEAFF.